This TCR beta chain was profiled in a study of CD8+ T cells in alopecia areata. Whole-study results and caveats: Patients showed less clear TCR sequence sharing than mice, possibly partly because of HLA diversity.

The V end lost 7 bases, the J end lost 0 bases, and 13 bases lay between the germline ends. The CDR3 extends over 15 amino acids. Germline lookup yields CDR1 SGHTA and CDR2 FQGNSA. Extraction of RNA preceded its reverse transcription into cDNA, which served as the sequencing template. The assay was immunoSEQ multiplex PCR, and TCRdb's table has in-frame clones only and misses some. The table has about 150,000 clones, roughly 60% seen once. The count of this clone is one. Its target is not known. This chain connects TRBV7-2 to TRBJ1-3; tentatively, D is TRBD1 (6 bases). The sequence derives from a human donor in good health. The sample was CD8+ T cells sorted from blood. CDR3 loop: CASTTEGVSGNTIYF. The CDR3 DNA follows: TGTGCCAGCACCACCGAGGGGGTCTCTGGAAACACCATATATTTT.